The 17 T cell receptor beta chains in this list originate from one sample, sequenced in a study of cytomegalovirus exposure and HLA in healthy donors. The PCR used 60 Vbeta and 13 Jbeta primers. The repertoire was sequenced with immunoSEQ multiplex PCR; TCRdb's copy has only in-frame clones and lacks some. The sample lists 200,000 to 300,000 clones; around four fifths were seen once. The source material was PBMCs. The source of these receptors is a woman aged 40 to 50 in good health and CMV-seropositive.

The chain combines TRBV6-1 with TRBJ1-1; D may be TRBD1 (6 bases). Germline CDR1 is MNHNS and CDR2 is SASEGT. Deletions cut 4 bases from V and 1 base from J, with 10 bases between. CDR3 size: 14 residues. The DNA of the CDR3 is TGTGCCAGCAGTGGCCAGACAGGGAACACTGAAGCTTTCTTT. It encodes CASSGQTGNTEAFF.

V is TRBV30 and J is TRBJ2-7; 14 bases fit TRBD2. Trimming removed 3 bases from V and 7 bases from J; junction bases left unmatched: 5. Germline-derived CDR1 and CDR2 are GTSNPN and SVGIG (reference sequence). The CDR3 loop spans 14 amino acids. Here the CDR3 reads CAWRGLAGVREQYF. The CDR3 region has the DNA TGTGCCTGGAGGGGACTAGCGGGAGTACGGGAGCAGTACTTC.

This chain uses TRBV7-2 with TRBJ2-7, with D perhaps matching TRBD2 (6 bases). Germline V gene data show CDR1 as SGHTA and CDR2 as FQGNSA. This CDR3 is built from 14 residues. Trimming shortened V by 0 bases and J by 3 bases, and 9 bases separated the two germline ends. CDR3: CASSLAGLLYEQYF. The CDR3 DNA follows: TGTGCCAGCAGCTTAGCGGGACTCCTCTACGAGCAGTACTTC.

This clone was picked up one time. The chain has TRBV28 and TRBJ2-5; 7 bases match TRBD1. The germline V gene has CDR1 MDHEN and CDR2 SYDVKM. There are 16 residues in the CDR3. V shed 6 bases, J shed 2 bases, and the junction held 12 bases outside the gene matches. The CDR3 protein is CASSSIETGRQETQYF. The CDR3 DNA sequence: TGTGCCAGCAGCTCCATTGAGACAGGGCGACAAGAGACCCAGTACTTC. Combining the CDR3 with reference TRBV28 and TRBJ2-5 gives the whole variable domain DVKVTQSSRYLVKRTGEKVFLECVQDMDHENMFWYRQDPGLGLRLIYFSYDVKMKEKGDIPEGYSVSREKKERFSLILESASTNQTSMYLCASSSIETGRQETQYFGPGTRLLVL.

This chain links TRBV15 with TRBJ2-1; 7 bases fit TRBD2. The CDR3 length is 16 residues. Trimming at V came to 1 base and at J to 0 bases, leaving 3 bases not matched to a gene. CDR1 LNHNV and CDR2 YYDKDF come from the germline V gene (reference sequence). Here the CDR3 DNA reads TGTGCCACCAGCAGAGGTAGGGAGGGCTCCTACAATGAGCAGTTCTTC. Residues: CATSRGREGSYNEQFF. Full variable domain (outside the CDR3, taken from reference TRBV15 and TRBJ2-1): DAMVIQNPRYQVTQFGKPVTLSCSQTLNHNVMYWYQQKSSQAPKLLFHYYDKDFNNEADTPDNFQSRRPNTSFCFLDIRSPGLGDTAMYLCATSRGREGSYNEQFFGPGTRLTVL.

In its sample, this clone was seen a few times. This chain connects TRBV6-5 to TRBJ1-4; D unresolved. CDR1 and CDR2 from the germline V gene are MNHEY and SVGAGI. The CDR3 sequence is 15 residues long. The V and J ends lost 6 bases and 7 bases respectively, with 18 bases between them. For the CDR3, the DNA is TGTGCCAGCAGGTCGACGGGTGCGGTAACTGAAAAACTGTTTTTT. This gives the protein CASRSTGAVTEKLFF.

This chain uses TRBV27 with TRBJ1-5; D is unclear. The germline CDR1 and CDR2 sequences are MNHEY and SMNVEV (reference sequence). Between the trimmed V and J ends, which lost 3 bases and 3 bases, there was a span of 3 bases. The CDR3 is 12 residues long. CDR3 DNA sequence: TGTGCCAGCAGTTTCCTCAATCAGCCCCAGCATTTT. Protein: CASSFLNQPQHF.

The CDR3 loop is CAWSVQGIQPQHF. The CDR3 DNA sequence: TGTGCCTGGAGTGTACAGGGAATCCAGCCCCAGCATTTT. The chain joins TRBV30 to TRBJ1-5, with D possibly being TRBD1 (6 bases). CDR1 is GTSNPN and CDR2 is SVGIG in the germline V gene (reference sequence). With 0 bases removed from V and 7 bases from J, the gap between germline ends came to 10 bases. The CDR3 extends over 13 amino acids. Full variable domain (remainder filled in from reference TRBV30 and TRBJ1-5): SQTIHQWPATLVQPVGSPLSLECTVEGTSNPNLYWYRQAAGRGLQLLFYSVGIGQISSEVPQNLSASRPQDRQFILSSKKLLLSDSGFYLCAWSVQGIQPQHFGDGTRLSIL.

This chain uses TRBV27 with TRBJ2-1; 12 bases are a match to TRBD2. This CDR3 has 15 amino acids. Germline CDR1 and CDR2: MNHEY and SMNVEV (reference sequence). After removal of 7 bases from V and 7 bases from J, the junction contained 8 bases not matched to a gene. CDR3 sequence (DNA): TGTGCCAGCAACCTAGCGGGAGGGCCTCCTAATGAGCAGTTCTTC. Translation: CASNLAGGPPNEQFF.

This rearrangement joins TRBV6-1 to TRBJ1-2; 9 nucleotides align to TRBD1. Trimming cost V 8 bases and J 4 bases; bases outside gene matches: 8. Germline CDR1 MNHNS, CDR2 SASEGT. This CDR3 comprises 14 residues. Written as DNA, the CDR3 is TGTGCCAGCGGTAGGACAGGGGTTGGCTATGGCTACACCTTC. As protein: CASGRTGVGYGYTF.

The chain joins TRBV7-9 to TRBJ1-1; D is ambiguous. V lost 1 base and J lost 4, with 10 bases in between. Per the germline V gene, CDR1 is SEHNR and CDR2 is FQNEAQ (reference sequence). The CDR3 consists of 14 residues. This CDR3 is CASSLGASGTEAFF. The CDR3 nucleotides read TGTGCCAGCAGCTTAGGGGCCAGCGGCACTGAAGCTTTCTTT.

The chain has TRBV30 and TRBJ2-5, with TRBD2 identical over 8 bases. The germline V gene has CDR1 GTSNPN and CDR2 SVGIG (reference sequence). With 4 bases clipped from V and 6 bases from J, the junction kept 7 bases outside the gene matches. This CDR3 is 13 amino acids long. This CDR3 is CAWNKAGDQTQYF. CDR3 nucleotide sequence: TGTGCCTGGAACAAAGCGGGAGACCAGACCCAGTACTTC.

With regard to this clone: One end of the junction fails to match germline, which may point to a read error. Other DNA sequences from this sample encode an identical CDR3 as well. The chain uses TRBV6-1 and TRBJ2-6; possible D gene TRBD1, 5 bases. This CDR3 has 15 residues. Germline-derived CDR1 and CDR2 are MNHNS and SASEGT. The CDR3 bases are TGTGCCAGCAACCCCTCGGGCTCTGGGGCCAACGTCCTGACCTTC. It encodes CASNPSGSGANVLTF.

The chain uses TRBV5-1 and TRBJ2-1, with D possibly TRBD2 on 6 matching bases. Trimming left V 0 bases short and J 0 bases short, with 19 bases between. CDR3 length: 19 residues. From germline, CDR1 is SGHRS and CDR2 YFSETQ. CDR3 DNA sequence: TGCGCCAGCAGCTTGGTCCCAACCAGTCTAGCGACCTCCTACAATGAGCAGTTCTTC. It codes for CASSLVPTSLATSYNEQFF.

This clone was counted only a few times. This chain links TRBV19 with TRBJ1-2, with unresolved D. V was shortened by 4 bases and J by 4 bases, with 16 bases between the two germline ends. The CDR3 sequence is 15 residues long. CDR1 and CDR2 from the germline V gene are LNHDA and SQIVND (reference sequence). CDR3 sequence (DNA): TGTGCCAGTAGTAGATTCACTGACAAGTCCTATGGCTACACCTTC. Protein sequence: CASSRFTDKSYGYTF. The full variable domain, its missing parts supplied by reference TRBV19 and TRBJ1-2, is DGGITQSPKYLFRKEGQNVTLSCEQNLNHDAMYWYRQDPGQGLRLIYYSQIVNDFQKGDIAEGYSVSREKKESFPLTVTSAQKNPTAFYLCASSRFTDKSYGYTFGSGTRLTVV.

The chain recombines TRBV7-8 with TRBJ2-3; TRBD2 matches at 13 bases. V was clipped by 5 bases and J by 2 bases; unmatched bases: 7. The CDR3 extends over 17 amino acids. CDR1 and CDR2 from the germline V gene are SGHVS and FQNEAQ. CDR3 in amino acids: CASSPRTSGSLTDTQYF. The DNA for the CDR3 is TGTGCCAGCAGCCCTAGGACTAGCGGGAGCCTCACAGATACGCAGTATTTT.

The chain recombines TRBV11-2 with TRBJ2-7; TRBD1 matches at 9 bases. This CDR3 contains 13 residues. V was clipped by 5 bases and J by 2 bases; unmatched bases: 1. The germline V gene has CDR1 SGHAT and CDR2 FQNNGV. The chain's CDR3 is CASSRDRAYEQYF. The CDR3 nucleotides are TGTGCCAGCAGCCGGGACAGGGCCTACGAGCAGTACTTC.